The 28 T cell receptor beta chains reported below all come from one sample, sequenced in a study of chemoradiotherapy in HPV16-positive cancers. The assay was immunoSEQ multiplex PCR, and TCRdb's table has in-frame clones only and misses some. Here the sample spans 7,700 or so clones, roughly two thirds being singletons. This sample was obtained from a patient who underwent chemoradiotherapy. Receptors were obtained from a human donor with HPV-associated anogenital cancer.

The chain couples TRBV4-3 to TRBJ1-4, with D possibly being TRBD1 (5 bases). The CDR3 spans 14 residues. V was clipped by 3 bases and J by 8 bases, with 13 bases between them. The germline gives CDR1 LGHNA, CDR2 YSLEER. This CDR3 reads CASSQDVGVEKLFF. DNA for the CDR3: TGCGCCAGCAGCCAGGACGTGGGGGTAGAAAAACTGTTTTTT.

This chain joins TRBV19 and TRBJ2-5; a weak D match, TRBD1 (6 bases). Germline lookup yields CDR1 LNHDA and CDR2 SQIVND (reference sequence). With 7 bases removed from V and 5 bases from J, the gap between germline ends came to 14 bases. This CDR3 region has 13 residues. The DNA for the CDR3 is TGTGCCAGTACCCAATCGAGGGGGGAGACCCAGTACTTC. It is translated as CASTQSRGETQYF. The full variable domain, completed using reference TRBV19 and TRBJ2-5, is DGGITQSPKYLFRKEGQNVTLSCEQNLNHDAMYWYRQDPGQGLRLIYYSQIVNDFQKGDIAEGYSVSREKKESFPLTVTSAQKNPTAFYLCASTQSRGETQYFGPGTRLLVL.

This chain links TRBV5-4 with TRBJ1-3; no reliable D call. The V end was cut by 0 bases, the J end by 0 bases, with 7 bases between. This CDR3 has 15 amino acids. Germline loops: CDR1 SGHNT, CDR2 YYREEE (reference sequence). CDR3 protein: CASSLAGLSGNTIYF. Written as DNA, the CDR3 is TGTGCCAGCAGCTTGGCCGGACTCTCTGGAAACACCATATATTTT.

Written as DNA, the CDR3 is TGTGCCAGTAGTATTCAGGGGGCGCGCGAAAAACTGTTTTTT. The encoded protein is CASSIQGAREKLFF. This chain connects TRBV19 to TRBJ1-4, with 8 positions matching TRBD1. CDR1 and CDR2 from the germline V gene are LNHDA and SQIVND (reference sequence). The CDR3 is 14 amino acids. Trimming cost V 3 bases and J 8 bases; bases outside gene matches: 5.

The V gene is TRBV6-1, the J gene TRBJ2-2; the D gene is possibly TRBD2 (6 bases). This CDR3 contains 14 residues. The germline V gene has CDR1 MNHNS and CDR2 SASEGT. Trimming cost V 0 bases and J 7 bases, with 9 bases left between them. The chain's CDR3 is CASSEAGGNGELFF. The CDR3 DNA reads TGTGCCAGCAGTGAAGCGGGGGGAAACGGGGAGCTGTTTTTT.

The chain combines TRBV9 with TRBJ2-3; 8 nucleotides line up with TRBD2. Unmatched junction bases numbered 1, after V lost 0 bases and J lost 1 base. This CDR3 region has 15 residues. Germline V gene data show CDR1 as SGDLS and CDR2 as YYNGEE. The CDR3, as DNA: TGTGCCAGCAGCGTAGCGGGGGGGGGCACAGATACGCAGTATTTT. Translating it yields CASSVAGGGTDTQYF.

J is TRBJ2-7 and V is TRBV28; D is undetermined. Trimming left V 4 bases short and J 6 bases short, with 16 bases between. This CDR3 comprises 14 residues. CDR1 and CDR2 (germline): MDHEN, SYDVKM. CDR3 DNA sequence: TGTGCCAGCAGTTCACGCTCACCACAATTCGAGCAGTACGTC. Translating gives CASSSRSPQFEQYV.

This chain joins TRBV7-2 and TRBJ1-2; D remains unclear. Germline values: CDR1 SGHTA, CDR2 FQGNSA. The CDR3 has 14 residues. Deletions cut 0 bases from V and 8 bases from J, with 13 bases between. This CDR3 reads CASSLAGRVGGYTF. Written as DNA, the CDR3 is TGTGCCAGCAGCTTAGCGGGTAGGGTTGGAGGCTACACCTTC. Filled out from reference TRBV7-2 and TRBJ1-2, the complete variable domain reads GAGVSQSPSNKVTEKGKDVELRCDPISGHTALYWYRQSLGQGLEFLIYFQGNSAPDKSGLPSDRFSAERTGGSVSTLTIQRTQQEDSAVYLCASSLAGRVGGYTFGSGTRLTVV.

For the CDR3, the DNA is TGCGCCAGCAGCCAAGATTTTTCGGGACAGGGAATTGAAAAACTGTTTTTT. Translating gives CASSQDFSGQGIEKLFF. J is TRBJ1-4 and V is TRBV4-3; TRBD1 aligns across 9 bases. This CDR3 is 17 amino acids long. Trimming cost V 0 bases and J 7 bases; bases outside gene matches: 9. Germline V gene data show CDR1 as LGHNA and CDR2 as YSLEER.

The V and J genes are TRBV19 and TRBJ2-1; 14 positions match TRBD2. The germline gives CDR1 LNHDA, CDR2 SQIVND (reference sequence). The CDR3 consists of 16 residues. J lost 2 bases, V lost 4 bases, and 1 base had no gene match. Here the CDR3 reads CASSKGLAGAYNEQFF. The CDR3 nucleotides read TGTGCCAGTAGTAAGGGACTAGCGGGAGCCTACAATGAGCAGTTCTTC.

This chain links TRBV7-2 with TRBJ2-5; 8 bases match TRBD2. Germline V gene sequence: CDR1 SGHTA, CDR2 FQGNSA. Losses at the gene ends were 5 bases for V and 2 bases for J; bases not matched to a gene: 10. This CDR3 has 16 amino acids. The CDR3 is CASSPQGLGTQETQYF. Written as DNA, the CDR3 is TGTGCCAGCAGCCCCCAGGGACTAGGCACACAAGAGACCCAGTACTTC.

This chain links TRBV19 with TRBJ1-1, with 10 bases that match TRBD1. Germline loops: CDR1 LNHDA, CDR2 SQIVND (reference sequence). J lost 8 bases, V lost 4 bases, and 7 bases had no gene match. There are 14 residues in the CDR3. As DNA, the CDR3 is TGTGCCAGTAGTAGACAGGGGGCTAGTCGGGAAGCTTTCTTT. As protein: CASSRQGASREAFF.

The J gene is TRBJ2-5, the V gene TRBV7-9; tentatively, D is TRBD1 or TRBD2 (5 bases each). The CDR3 consists of 15 residues. The V end was cut by 3 bases, the J end by 4 bases, with 15 bases between. CDR1 and CDR2 from the germline V gene are SEHNR and FQNEAQ (reference sequence). The chain's CDR3 is CASSLGLGVGETQYF. The CDR3 bases are TGTGCCAGCAGCTTGGGTCTGGGGGTAGGAGAGACCCAGTACTTC.

The gene calls are TRBV18 and TRBJ1-1; the D gene is possibly TRBD1 (6 bases). V lost 6 bases to trimming and J lost 1 base, with 15 bases between them. The CDR3 is 15 residues long. Per the germline V gene, CDR1 is KGHSH and CDR2 is LQKENI. The CDR3 is CASSEQGGGNTEAFF. In DNA, the CDR3 is TGTGCCAGCTCCGAACAGGGAGGCGGGAACACTGAAGCTTTCTTT.

The chain has TRBV4-3 and TRBJ2-3; perhaps D is TRBD1 or TRBD2 (5 bases each). CDR3 length equals 15 residues. The V end was cut by 1 base, the J end by 2 bases, with 10 bases between. Germline lookup yields CDR1 LGHNA and CDR2 YSLEER. The CDR3 DNA sequence: TGCGCCAGCAGCCAAGCCCCGGGGCCCACAGATACGCAGTATTTT. Protein product: CASSQAPGPTDTQYF.

This chain links TRBV27 with TRBJ1-1; no definite D call. This CDR3 contains 13 residues. The V gene lost 8 bases and the J gene lost 6 bases, with 16 bases spanning the gap. Per germline, CDR1 MNHEY and CDR2 SMNVEV (reference sequence). In DNA form, the CDR3 reads TGTGCCAGCGGACCCAGAAGGGCCCCTGAAGCTTTCTTT. It specifies CASGPRRAPEAFF.

The chain has TRBV27 and TRBJ2-6; D is unresolved. This CDR3 is 14 amino acids long. V was cut by 8 bases and J by 1 base, with 9 bases left in between. The germline gives CDR1 MNHEY, CDR2 SMNVEV (reference sequence). The CDR3 is CASLAWSGANVLTF. The CDR3 nucleotides read TGTGCCAGCCTTGCGTGGTCTGGGGCCAACGTCCTGACTTTC.

This sequence joins TRBV10-1 and TRBJ2-3; D is possibly TRBD2 (6 bases). The length of the CDR3 is 14 residues. Germline CDR1 is WNHNN and CDR2 is SYGVQD (reference sequence). Trimming stripped 2 bases from V and 0 bases from J, with 6 bases between. The CDR3 protein is CASSEGTSTDTQYF. In DNA, the CDR3 is TGCGCCAGCAGTGAGGGGACTAGCACAGATACGCAGTATTTT.

The sample holds a few counts of this clone. This sequence joins TRBV7-3 and TRBJ2-7; 7 bases line up with TRBD1. This CDR3 comprises 14 residues. Germline lookup yields CDR1 SGHTA and CDR2 FQGTGA. V lost 1 base, J lost 6 bases, and 6 bases stayed unmatched. The chain's CDR3 is CASSLRQGGGEQYF. CDR3 nucleotide sequence: TGTGCCAGCAGCTTAAGACAGGGCGGTGGCGAGCAGTACTTC.

This clone was seen only a few times. The chain links TRBV15 to TRBJ1-1; D is ambiguous. The V gene lost 5 bases and the J gene lost 4 bases, with 11 bases spanning the gap. In germline, CDR1 is LNHNV, CDR2 YYDKDF (reference sequence). The CDR3 has 13 amino acids. The DNA of the CDR3 is TGTGCCACCAGCCTCCGTACGGGCACTGAAGCTTTCTTT. It specifies CATSLRTGTEAFF.

This clone was observed a few times. Relative to the germline gene, one junction end is altered; a read error may explain this. This chain uses TRBV27 with TRBJ2-1; no reliable D call. CDR3 length: 12 residues. The germline V gene has CDR1 MNHEY and CDR2 SMNVEV (reference sequence). The CDR3 nucleotides read TGTGCCAGCAGTTTACCCTATAATGAGCAGTTCTTC. The encoded protein is CASSLPYNEQFF.

This clone was detected only a few times. The chain is built from TRBV4-1 and TRBJ1-1, with unresolved D. Germline CDR1 is MGHRA and CDR2 is YSYEKL. This CDR3 comprises 11 residues. The V end was cut by 1 base, the J end by 5 bases, with 2 bases between. In DNA, the CDR3 is TGCGCCAGCAGCCAAGCTACTGAAGCTTTCTTT. Protein sequence: CASSQATEAFF.

The chain employs TRBV2 and TRBJ1-6; TRBD1 is a possible D gene (6 bases). V lost 5 bases and J lost 8, with 19 bases in between. There are 16 residues in the CDR3. Germline V gene data show CDR1 as SNHLY and CDR2 as FYNNEI. The CDR3 spells CASSPTRGGGYSPLHF. The CDR3 DNA reads TGTGCCAGCAGTCCTACCAGGGGAGGGGGGTATTCACCCCTCCACTTT.

In this sample, this clone turned up a few times. The chain employs TRBV5-1 and TRBJ1-1; 8 bases fit TRBD1. CDR3 size: 14 residues. V lost 2 bases and J lost 5; bases outside the gene matches: 5. In germline, CDR1 is SGHRS, CDR2 YFSETQ. The CDR3, as DNA: TGCGCCAGCAGCTTAACACAGGGGGGGACTGAAGCTTTCTTT. The encoded protein is CASSLTQGGTEAFF.

The chain employs TRBV21-1 and TRBJ1-1; the D call TRBD1 from the table was never checked on the DNA. TRBV21-1 is a listed pseudogene. The CDR3 has 18 amino acids. CDR3 protein: CASSSSDAGQGLITEAFF. The DNA for the CDR3 is TGTGCCAGCAGCTCCTCCGACGCCGGACAGGGTCTGATCACTGAAGCTTTCTTT.

In DNA, the CDR3 is TGTGCCAGCAGTCGCACAGGGGCCTATGGCTACACCTTC. This codes for CASSRTGAYGYTF. V is TRBV27 and J is TRBJ1-2, with 7 positions matching TRBD1. CDR3 size: 13 residues. With 5 bases clipped from V and 4 bases from J, the junction kept 4 bases outside the gene matches. Germline V gives CDR1 MNHEY, CDR2 SMNVEV (reference sequence).

This clone appeared a few times. The chain employs TRBV6-5 and TRBJ2-5; the D gene is possibly TRBD1 (5 bases). The germline CDR1 and CDR2 sequences are MNHEY and SVGAGI. This CDR3 has 14 residues. V lost 1 base to trimming and J lost 2 bases, with 8 bases between them. CDR3 residues: CASSYFQGQETQYF. In DNA, the CDR3 is TGTGCCAGCAGTTACTTCCAGGGACAAGAGACCCAGTACTTC.

This chain links TRBV5-4 with TRBJ2-3; tentatively, D is TRBD1 (6 bases). Per germline, CDR1 SGHNT and CDR2 YYREEE (reference sequence). The CDR3 extends over 16 amino acids. V lost 5 bases and J lost 1, with 17 bases in between. The CDR3 nucleotides are TGTGCCAGCAGGCAGGCCTGGGACACTGGCACAGATACGCAGTATTTT. This encodes CASRQAWDTGTDTQYF. The variable domain in full, completed from reference TRBV5-4 and TRBJ2-3, reads ETGVTQSPTHLIKTRGQQVTLRCSSQSGHNTVSWYQQALGQGPQFIFQYYREEENGRGNFPPRFSGLQFPNYSSELNVNALELDDSALYLCASRQAWDTGTDTQYFGPGTRLTVL.